This TCR beta chain was identified during a study of T cell responses to AZD1222 COVID-19 vaccine. Only in-frame clones appear in the TCRdb table, and some are missing; sequencing was by immunoSEQ multiplex PCR. The table lists 100,000 to 150,000 clones, approximately 85% of them singletons. The CDR3 length is 16 residues. This chain uses TRBV21-1 with TRBJ1-5. TRBV21-1 is flagged as a pseudogene. This sequence was found in an adult who received the AZD1222 COVID-19 vaccine. Specimen: peripheral blood, collected 28 days after the second AZD1222 dose. The CDR3 loop is CASSKGPGVNNQPQHF. The DNA for the CDR3 is TGTGCCAGCAGCAAAGGACCCGGGGTGAACAATCAGCCCCAGCATTTT.